This note documents a single T cell receptor beta chain sequence. This clonotype has at least ten counts. Its antigen specificity is not known. Within one base of it there is no much larger clone, and no base qualities were kept. To prepare the library, RACE was applied. Sequencing relied on a NextSeq 500. During library preparation, unique molecular identifiers were attached to individual cDNA molecules so that TCRs could be counted in a quantitative, reproducible way. In the paper's pipeline: A median of about 87,000 TCRs per sample was observed, with a range of 23,224 to 690,600. The Decombinator software suite was used to annotate V, J and CDR3 in the TCR reads. Every sample was subsampled to the same number of TCRs (28,000) for the PS versus PT1 abundance plots. TCRs were defined as expanded if absent before sensitization and observed at least eight times at the 2-week time point. TCRdb handled the public reads itself, with Q25 trimming in fastp and clone calling in MiXCR, and kept productive beta chains. Under each unique CDR3 protein, matching rows form one entry showing the most common genes and DNA. TCRdb, rather than the study authors, made the V and J calls. Recorded for this sample are 65,000 or so distinct CDR3 sequences; around 6.3% of them occurred a single time. The top ten clones comprise around 3.6% of the sample.

This record belongs to a study of human T cells and chemical hapten exposure (dated by TCRdb to about 2021). Notes on the research overall: Libraries were pooled for sequencing, and per-sample TCR yields varied mainly because of small differences in library volumes within the pool. The study tracked peripheral blood TCR repertoire changes in vivo during primary and secondary sensitization to the hapten diphenylcyclopropenone (DPC) in alopecia patients. From each blood RNA sample, both TCR alpha and TCR beta chains were sequenced. Results the study describes overall, beyond this receptor: After repeated subsampling, the strength of the expansion versus patch-test correlation and the threshold at which it became significant changed. The number of TCRs above 1 in 1000 frequency did not change with DPC sensitization; there was no evidence of global repertoire structure alterations.

Per the germline V gene, SGHRS is the CDR1 and YFSETQ is the CDR2. The junction carries 6 bases between V and J, which are trimmed by 0 bases and 5 bases respectively. Including cysteine and phenylalanine, the CDR3 has 13 amino acids. The entry retains the CDR3 DNA only, 39 bases that are in frame from base 1. The time point label, read with the paper, signifies: healthy volunteer bleed at 6 weeks. Unfractionated whole blood was collected in Tempus Blood RNA tubes, and total RNA was extracted from that blood. About 5 healthy volunteers served as TCR sequencing controls and were bled at day 0, 2 weeks and 6 weeks.

The TCR comes from a female donor in good health. Some clones in this sample may be carry-over from other donors' samples. The chain was built from TRBV5-1 and TRBJ2-1; a confident D gene designation cannot be given. Sequenced material: whole blood. DNA sequence: TGCGCCAGCAGCTTGGCAGCGAACAATGAGCAGTTCTTC. Translated, this gives CASSLAANNEQFF. The entire variable domain, with the stretches around the CDR3 drawn from the reference TRBV5-1 and TRBJ2-1 proteins, is KAGVTQTPRYLIKTRGQQVTLSCSPISGHRSVSWYQQTPGQGLQFLFEYFSETQRNKGNFPGRFSGRQFSNSRSEMNVSTLELGDSALYLCASSLAANNEQFFGPGTRLTVL.